Listed below are T cell receptor beta chains from one sample, sequenced in a study of T cells in Graves' hyperthyroidism and ophthalmopathy. TCRdb ran MiXCR on the multiplex PCR reads and lists one entry per CDR3 protein. The sample lists more than 600,000 distinct CDR3 sequences, roughly 15% occurring once. Specimen: blood. The receptors come from a man aged 18 to 30 with Graves' hyperthyroidism. Both conserved end residues are part of each CDR3.

J: TRBJ1-2
V: TRBV2
CDR3: CASSDRTGNYGYTF

J: TRBJ2-1
V: TRBV3-1
CDR3: CASSQTQYNEQFF

J: TRBJ2-1
V: TRBV20-1
CDR3: CSVNGRYYNEQFF

J: TRBJ2-5
V: TRBV20-1
CDR3: CSARGGLAGGPLQETQYF

J: TRBJ2-4
V: TRBV2
CDR3: CATGGENIQYF

J: TRBJ2-7
V: TRBV20-1
CDR3: CSAGAKTNYYEQYF

J: TRBJ2-5
V: TRBV7-9
CDR3: CASSRGGSRAWARETQYF

J: TRBJ2-3
V: TRBV11-2
CDR3: CASSFTGSTDTQYF

J: TRBJ1-4
V: TRBV20-1
CDR3: CSARTGGSYEKLFF

J: TRBJ1-5
V: TRBV2
CDR3: CASRQTHRQPQHF

J: TRBJ1-1
V: TRBV12-3/TRBV12-4
CDR3: CASEGSTEAFF

J: TRBJ2-1
V: TRBV10-3
CDR3: CAISERQGLANLLGYNEQFF

J: TRBJ2-4
V: TRBV28
CDR3: CASSSRHIQYF

J: TRBJ2-7
V: TRBV12-3/TRBV12-4
CDR3: CASSLALGRAYEQYF

J: TRBJ2-7
V: TRBV7-2
CDR3: CASSPSQGDEQYF

J: TRBJ2-7
V: TRBV11-3
CDR3: CASSLEMGLAGVQYF

J: TRBJ2-1
V: TRBV2
CDR3: CASRGGGGGDEQFF

J: TRBJ2-7
V: TRBV7-6
CDR3: CASSLGTGKDEQYF

J: TRBJ1-1
V: TRBV28
CDR3: CASRSTWATEAFF

J: TRBJ2-1
V: TRBV6-1
CDR3: CASSESLQSSYNEQFF

J: TRBJ2-3
V: TRBV7-9
CDR3: CASSPPRDLSTDTQYF

J: TRBJ2-7
V: TRBV28
CDR3: CASSFRGYEQYF

J: TRBJ1-4
V: TRBV28
CDR3: CASSPQGKNEKLFF

J: TRBJ1-5
V: TRBV27
CDR3: CASSRGTPRHQPQHF

J: TRBJ2-7
V: TRBV7-9
CDR3: CASTGAVHGGEQYF

J: TRBJ2-6
V: TRBV6-1
CDR3: CASRYTVSGANVLTF

J: TRBJ1-3
V: TRBV6-5
CDR3: CASSYAGQTNSGNTIYF

J: TRBJ1-1
V: TRBV5-1
CDR3: CASSDLTNTEAFF

J: TRBJ1-5
V: TRBV20-1
CDR3: CSAVRGNQPQHF

J: TRBJ2-7
V: TRBV20-1
CDR3: CSAPTSGRFYEQYF

J: TRBJ1-1
V: TRBV9
CDR3: CASSAAGAVAFF

J: TRBJ1-1
V: TRBV6-2/TRBV6-3
CDR3: CASIGTRNTEAFF

J: TRBJ2-5
V: TRBV18
CDR3: CASSPRAGLTRETQYF

J: TRBJ2-3
V: TRBV7-8
CDR3: CASSLDSKDTQYF

J: TRBJ2-7
V: TRBV5-1
CDR3: CASSLAGRLIYEQYF

J: TRBJ2-7
V: TRBV20-1
CDR3: CSATPGQVSYEQYF

J: TRBJ1-3
V: TRBV30
CDR3: CAWSVAISGNTIYF

J: TRBJ2-1
V: TRBV30
CDR3: CAWEVAGGNEQFF

J: TRBJ2-1
V: TRBV12-3/TRBV12-4
CDR3: CASSWGLVNEQFF

J: TRBJ2-7
V: TRBV2
CDR3: CASSFRQAPYEQYF

J: TRBJ1-2
V: TRBV20-1
CDR3: CSARDSYRGNYGYTF

J: TRBJ2-1
V: TRBV20-1
CDR3: CSARDLGQGLNNEQFF

J: TRBJ2-3
V: TRBV12-3/TRBV12-4
CDR3: CASSWGGLAYADTQYF

J: TRBJ2-3
V: TRBV6-6
CDR3: CASSYNRPTDTQYF

J: TRBJ2-7
V: TRBV13
CDR3: CASSFRGEVLYEQYF

J: TRBJ2-3
V: TRBV4-1
CDR3: CASSQTGTATVTQYF

J: TRBJ1-5
V: TRBV12-3/TRBV12-4
CDR3: CATTFSNQPQHF

J: TRBJ1-5
V: TRBV2
CDR3: CASSPDGPQHF

J: TRBJ2-5
V: TRBV29-1
CDR3: CSAPAGTGEETQYF

J: TRBJ2-1
V: TRBV19
CDR3: CASTKGLAGADSSYNEQFF

J: TRBJ2-1
V: TRBV7-3
CDR3: CASSLNLVYNEQFF

J: TRBJ2-5
V: TRBV5-6
CDR3: CASSPLGLAKQETQYF

J: TRBJ2-7
V: TRBV6-2/TRBV6-3
CDR3: CASSYFILGLAGSYEQYF